This entry lists 27 T cell receptor beta chains sequenced from one sample in a study of blood T cells in healthy people across ages. Combining a sample-barcoded 5' primer with a J-beta primer mix, a second PCR ran for about 6 to 11 cycles. TCRdb redid the calling of the 5' RACE reads with MiXCR, one entry per CDR3 protein. The sample holds some 850,000 distinct CDR3 sequences; under 30% are singletons and the top ten take under 3%. This sample also appeared in a second study, on T cells of mothers and their children.

Sequenced material: blood. These receptors all come from a boy aged 5-17 years in good health.

This clonotype came up a few times. This chain uses TRBV5-1 with TRBJ1-6; 9 nucleotides agree with TRBD1. The germline V gene encodes CDR1 SGHRS and CDR2 YFSETQ. The CDR3 extends over 15 amino acids. J gave up 9 bases and V 4 bases, and 8 bases lay outside the gene matches. CDR3 region: CASSGGQGMVSPLHF. The CDR3 DNA is TGCGCCAGCAGCGGGGGACAGGGTATGGTTTCACCCCTCCACTTT.

This clonotype has only a few counts. The junction departs from germline at one end; a sequencing error may be responsible. CDR3 in DNA: TGTGCCGGCAGCCTTAGGAGCCAAGGGTACTTC. This codes for CAGSLRSQGYF. V usage is TRBV2 and J usage is TRBJ2-5; D remains unclear. The CDR3 is made up of 11 amino acids. Germline values: CDR1 SNHLY, CDR2 FYNNEI. Filled out from reference TRBV2 and TRBJ2-5, the complete variable domain reads EPEVTQTPSHQVTQMGQEVILRCVPISNHLYFYWYRQILGQKVEFLVSFYNNEISEKSEIFDDQFSVERPDGSNFTLKIRSTKLEDSAMYFCAGSLRSQGYFGPGTRLLVL.

This clonotype showed up just a few times. V and J are TRBV6-2 or TRBV6-3 and TRBJ2-3; D gene uncertain. Germline V CDR1 and CDR2: MNHEY, SVGEGT. The CDR3 extends over 15 amino acids. Deletions cut 5 bases from V and 3 bases from J, with 15 bases between. The CDR3 DNA sequence: TGTGCCAGCAGTCCGTCCGGGCGGTCAACAGATACGCAGTATTTT. Translating it yields CASSPSGRSTDTQYF.

V gene TRBV7-2 combines with J gene TRBJ2-7; D call uncertain. Trimming stripped 7 bases from V and 6 bases from J, with 19 bases between. The germline CDR1 and CDR2 sequences are SGHTA and FQGNSA. The length of the CDR3 is 14 residues. CDR3 coding DNA: TGTGCCAGCACCATATCCGTTGTAGACCCCGAGCAGTACTTC. This encodes CASTISVVDPEQYF.

The chain is built from TRBV29-1 and TRBJ2-7, with 8 bases aligning to TRBD2. The CDR3 runs 13 residues. V trimming: 7 bases; J trimming: 0 bases; junction bases outside the gene matches: 5. CDR1 and CDR2 from the germline V gene are SQVTM and ANQGSEA. The CDR3 reads CSALAGSSYEQYF. The CDR3 DNA follows: TGCAGCGCCTTAGCGGGGAGCTCCTACGAGCAGTACTTC.

V and J are TRBV11-2 and TRBJ2-7; D is unclear. Between the trimmed V and J ends, which lost 4 bases and 2 bases, there was a span of 15 bases. CDR1 SGHAT and CDR2 FQNNGV come from the germline V gene. The CDR3 has 15 residues. DNA of the CDR3: TGTGCCAGCAGCTCGTGGGTCAGACGGACCTACGAGCAGTACTTC. This translates into CASSSWVRRTYEQYF. The variable domain in full, completed from reference TRBV11-2 and TRBJ2-7, reads EAGVAQSPRYKIIEKRQSVAFWCNPISGHATLYWYQQILGQGPKLLIQFQNNGVVDDSQLPKDRFSAERLKGVDSTLKIQPAKLEDSAVYLCASSSWVRRTYEQYFGPGTRLTVT.

This clonotype was recorded a few times. The J gene is TRBJ2-7, the V gene TRBV20-1, with 16 bases lining up with TRBD2. Germline CDR1 reads DFQATT; CDR2 reads SNEGSKA (reference sequence). With 3 bases clipped from V and 3 bases from J, the junction kept 5 bases outside the gene matches. The CDR3 loop spans 16 amino acids. DNA for the CDR3: TGCAGTGCTAGTGTGGGACTAGCGGGAGGGCACTACGAGCAGTACTTC. It encodes CSASVGLAGGHYEQYF.

Only a few counts were recorded for this clonotype. The chain uses TRBV2 and TRBJ2-2, with TRBD2 matching 9 bases. The length of the CDR3 is 15 residues. Per the germline V gene, CDR1 is SNHLY and CDR2 is FYNNEI. V shed 6 bases, J shed 0 bases, and the junction held 2 bases outside the gene matches. The CDR3, as DNA: TGTGCCAGCAGAGCGGGGGGTTCGAACACCGGGGAGCTGTTTTTT. Protein product: CASRAGGSNTGELFF.

With regard to this clonotype: Lacking the conserved final phenylalanine or tryptophan, this CDR3 likely reflects a read error. The chain has TRBV12-3 or TRBV12-4 and TRBJ2-1, with TRBD2 matching over 11 bases. J was trimmed by 7 bases and V by 6 bases; bases with no gene match: 8. CDR3 length equals 15 residues. The CDR3 nucleotides read TGTGCCAGCAGAGTAGCGGGGGGGCGGAAAAATGAGCAGTTCCTC. Residues: CASRVAGGRKNEQFL.

In its sample, this clonotype was seen many times. This chain joins TRBV29-1 and TRBJ1-4; 8 bases are shared with TRBD1. CDR3 length equals 13 residues. With 7 bases clipped from V and 5 bases from J, the junction kept 6 bases outside the gene matches. Looked up from germline, CDR1 is SQVTM and CDR2 is ANQGSEA. CDR3 amino acids: CSAGTGENEKLFF. The CDR3 region has the DNA TGCAGCGCCGGGACAGGAGAAAATGAAAAACTGTTTTTT.

The chain recombines TRBV20-1 with TRBJ2-5; the D is unclear. The germline V and J ends were trimmed by 3 bases and 8 bases, with 13 bases remaining between them. This CDR3 comprises 12 residues. Germline V gene sequence: CDR1 DFQATT, CDR2 SNEGSKA (reference sequence). The CDR3 loop reads CSASPTVDTQYF. The CDR3 coding sequence is TGCAGTGCTAGTCCTACCGTAGACACCCAGTACTTC.

V is TRBV20-1 and J is TRBJ2-1; no definite D call. CDR1 is DFQATT, CDR2 SNEGSKA, per germline (reference sequence). CDR3 size: 17 residues. Trimming removed 1 base at V and 3 bases at J, with 19 bases between. As DNA, the CDR3 is TGCAGTGCTAGAGCTACCCCTGAGGCCGGCTACTACAATGAGCAGTTCTTC. Translation gives CSARATPEAGYYNEQFF.

A few counts support this clonotype. The rearrangement links TRBV13 to TRBJ2-1; D gene unclear. Germline V lookup: CDR1 PRHDT, CDR2 FYEKMQ (reference sequence). The V end was cut by 1 base, the J end by 7 bases, with 8 bases between. The CDR3 runs to 13 residues. The CDR3 DNA sequence: TGTGCCAGCAGCTTAGTCGGGCAAAATGAGCAGTTCTTC. Protein: CASSLVGQNEQFF.

The V and J genes are TRBV7-2 and TRBJ2-1, with a tentative D call TRBD1 (6 bases). The J call could be wrong; TRBJ2-5 is a better fit for the DNA end. Germline CDR1 is SGHTA and CDR2 is FQGNSA. This CDR3 region has 15 residues. CDR3 sequence reads: CASSLTGLSGETQYF. CDR3 sequence (DNA): TGTGCCAGCAGCTTAACAGGGCTTTCGGGGGAGACCCAGTACTTC.

The CDR3 is CASSPQPGLAGYSTNIQYF. The CDR3 DNA follows: TGTGCCAGCAGCCCCCAACCGGGACTAGCGGGGTACAGCACAAACATTCAGTACTTC. The V and J genes are TRBV11-2 and TRBJ2-4; 13 nucleotides match TRBD2. Unmatched junction bases numbered 16, after V lost 5 bases and J lost 6 bases. This CDR3 comprises 19 residues. Per germline, CDR1 SGHAT and CDR2 FQNNGV.

V usage is TRBV4-2 and J usage is TRBJ2-5; D may be TRBD2 (5 bases). CDR1 is LGHNA and CDR2 is YNFKEQ in the germline V gene. This CDR3 is 14 amino acids long. V gave up 3 bases and J gave up 5 bases, with 13 bases separating them. CDR3 nucleotides: TGTGCCAGCAGCCAGAGTCGGGGTTGGGAGACCCAGTACTTC. The encoded protein is CASSQSRGWETQYF.

The V and J genes are TRBV29-1 and TRBJ2-6; perhaps TRBD1 as D (5 bases). CDR3 length: 16 residues. Germline V CDR1 and CDR2: SQVTM, ANQGSEA. The germline V and J ends were trimmed by 4 bases and 0 bases, with 13 bases remaining between them. The CDR3 loop reads CSVGQIYSSGANVLTF. For the CDR3, the DNA is TGCAGCGTTGGACAGATTTACTCCTCTGGGGCCAACGTCCTGACTTTC.

The chain combines TRBV3-1 with TRBJ1-6; 7 bases are a match to TRBD1. This CDR3 region has 14 residues. The V gene end was trimmed by 4 bases and the J gene end by 12 bases; junction bases not matched to a gene: 9. The germline V gene encodes CDR1 LGHDT and CDR2 YNNKEL (reference sequence). DNA of the CDR3: TGTGCCAGCAGCCCCAGGGGGATTCATTTACCCCTCCACTTT. Amino acid sequence: CASSPRGIHLPLHF. The full variable domain, rest sourced from reference TRBV3-1 and TRBJ1-6, is DTAVSQTPKYLVTQMGNDKSIKCEQNLGHDTMYWYKQDSKKFLKIMFSYNNKELIINETVPNRFSPKSPDKAHLNLHINSLELGDSAVYFCASSPRGIHLPLHFGNGTRLTVT.

This clonotype was seen a handful of times. This chain joins TRBV2 and TRBJ2-7, with a weak D call TRBD2 (5 bases). CDR1 is SNHLY, CDR2 FYNNEI, per germline. The CDR3 contains 13 residues. Trimming left V 9 bases short and J 4 bases short, with 16 bases between. CDR3 amino acids: CASRARGHYEQYF. In DNA form, the CDR3 reads TGTGCCAGTAGAGCTCGAGGGCATTACGAGCAGTACTTC. The variable domain in full, completed from reference TRBV2 and TRBJ2-7, reads EPEVTQTPSHQVTQMGQEVILRCVPISNHLYFYWYRQILGQKVEFLVSFYNNEISEKSEIFDDQFSVERPDGSNFTLKIRSTKLEDSAMYFCASRARGHYEQYFGPGTRLTVT.

The table lists this clonotype with a few counts. V and J are TRBV20-1 and TRBJ2-7, with unresolved D. This CDR3 contains 13 residues. In germline, CDR1 is DFQATT, CDR2 SNEGSKA (reference sequence). V lost 3 bases, J lost 2 bases, and 11 bases lay in between. CDR3 DNA sequence: TGCAGTGCTAGGCGGCAGGCAGCCTACGAGCAGTACTTC. Its protein is CSARRQAAYEQYF.

The chain joins TRBV5-1 to TRBJ2-5; TRBD2 matches 10 bases. The CDR3 is 15 residues long. Germline V gene data show CDR1 as SGHRS and CDR2 as YFSETQ. Germline trimming cut 1 base from V and 4 bases from J; bases unmatched to any gene: 4. The CDR3 is CASSLSAGGIETQYF. CDR3 nucleotide sequence: TGCGCCAGCAGCTTGTCAGCGGGGGGGATAGAGACCCAGTACTTC.

A word on this clonotype: This could be a read error, since a much larger clone is one nucleotide away. The V call is TRBV5-5, the J call TRBJ2-2, with 7 bases fitting TRBD1. The CDR3 is 14 amino acids. Germline CDR1 reads SGHKS; CDR2 reads YYEKEE (reference sequence). CDR3 nucleotides: TGTGCCAGCAGCTTGGGGACAGGCACCGGGGCGCTGTTTTTT. Encoded protein: CASSLGTGTGALFF.

This clonotype was detected a few times. V gene TRBV19 combines with J gene TRBJ2-7; no clear D gene. V was shortened by 6 bases and J by 0 bases, with 18 bases between the two germline ends. The CDR3 runs 16 residues. Germline CDR1 is LNHDA and CDR2 is SQIVND (reference sequence). CDR3 loop: CASSLRRGKSSYEQYF. The DNA for the CDR3 is TGTGCCAGTAGCCTCCGTCGCGGAAAGAGCTCCTACGAGCAGTACTTC.

This chain uses TRBV28 with TRBJ2-7; TRBD1 agrees at 9 bases. The ends lost 1 base at V and 8 bases at J; junction bases unmatched: 6. Per germline, CDR1 MDHEN and CDR2 SYDVKM. This CDR3 is built from 14 residues. The CDR3 reads CASSLSAGTGQQYF. The CDR3 region has the DNA TGTGCCAGCAGTTTATCCGCCGGGACAGGGCAGCAGTACTTC.

CDR3 DNA: TGTGCCAGCAGCGTAGAGTACACTAACGTAGAGACCCAGTACTTC. Amino acids: CASSVEYTNVETQYF. The chain uses TRBV9 and TRBJ2-5; unclear D gene. Germline-derived CDR1 and CDR2 are SGDLS and YYNGEE. V was shortened by 0 bases and J by 4 bases, with 13 bases between the two germline ends. The CDR3 totals 15 residues. The whole variable domain, filled in from reference TRBV9 and TRBJ2-5, reads DSGVTQTPKHLITATGQRVTLRCSPRSGDLSVYWYQQSLDQGLQFLIQYYNGEERAKGNILERFSAQQFPDLHSELNLSSLELGDSALYFCASSVEYTNVETQYFGPGTRLLVL.

The CDR3 loop reads CASSSTMSSYNEQFF. The DNA for the CDR3 is TGTGCCAGCAGCTCCACCATGAGCTCCTACAATGAGCAGTTCTTC. This chain connects TRBV9 to TRBJ2-1; D is unresolved. The CDR3 has 15 residues. Germline-derived CDR1 and CDR2 are SGDLS and YYNGEE. Trimming removed 4 bases from V and 0 bases from J, with 11 bases in between.

V is TRBV10-2 and J is TRBJ2-2; TRBD1 might be the D (6 bases). CDR3 length: 14 amino acids. V shed 7 bases and J shed 2 bases, with 11 bases lying between them. Germline assignment: CDR1 WSHSY and CDR2 SAAADI. The CDR3 bases are TGCGCCAGCACCACAGGGCCCAACACCGGGGAGCTGTTTTTT. This translates into CASTTGPNTGELFF.